This T cell receptor beta chain stems from a study of cytomegalovirus exposure and HLA in healthy donors. This CDR3 has 14 residues. The V and J ends lost 5 bases and 0 bases respectively, with 9 bases between them. Germline values: CDR1 MNHEY, CDR2 SVGAGI. Overall study results and limits: A later analysis associated some 18,000 TCR beta sequences with HLA alleles at a 0.05 false discovery rate.

A multiplex PCR was run with 60 Vbeta primers and 13 Jbeta primers. Produced via immunoSEQ multiplex PCR; TCRdb's table is partial and in-frame only. The sample consists of 130,000 or so clones, about 8.5% of them appearing once. This clone was observed a handful of times. Its specificity is not known. Specimen: PBMCs. This clonotype was obtained from a man aged 40-55 years in good health and CMV-seronegative. This chain connects TRBV6-5 to TRBJ2-3; D is perhaps TRBD1 (6 bases). DNA for the CDR3: TGTGCCAGCAGTCAAGGACAGAGCACAGATACGCAGTATTTT. Translation gives CASSQGQSTDTQYF.